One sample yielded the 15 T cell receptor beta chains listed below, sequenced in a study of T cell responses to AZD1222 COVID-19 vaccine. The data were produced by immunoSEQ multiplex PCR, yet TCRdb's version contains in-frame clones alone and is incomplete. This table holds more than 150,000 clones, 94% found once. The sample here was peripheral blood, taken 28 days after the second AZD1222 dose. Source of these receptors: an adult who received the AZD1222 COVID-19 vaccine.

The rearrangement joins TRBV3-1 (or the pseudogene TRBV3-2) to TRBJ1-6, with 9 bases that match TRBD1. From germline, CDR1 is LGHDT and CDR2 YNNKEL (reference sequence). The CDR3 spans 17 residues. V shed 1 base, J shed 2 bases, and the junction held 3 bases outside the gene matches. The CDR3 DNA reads TGTGCCAGCAGCCAAGGACAGGGGGGGACCTATAATTCACCCCTCCACTTT. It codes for CASSQGQGGTYNSPLHF.

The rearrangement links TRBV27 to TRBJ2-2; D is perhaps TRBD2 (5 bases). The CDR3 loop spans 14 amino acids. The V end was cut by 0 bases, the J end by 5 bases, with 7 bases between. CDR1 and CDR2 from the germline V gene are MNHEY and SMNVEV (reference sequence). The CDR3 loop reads CASSLSSGTGELFF. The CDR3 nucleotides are TGTGCCAGCAGTTTATCATCGGGGACCGGGGAGCTGTTTTTT.

As DNA, the CDR3 is TGCAGCGTTGAAGTACGTGAGTTAAGGGGCTACACCTTC. Translating it yields CSVEVRELRGYTF. The genes are TRBV29-1 and TRBJ1-2, with D unclear. V was pared by 1 base and J by 8 bases, with 14 bases between. The length of the CDR3 is 13 residues. Germline assignment: CDR1 SQVTM and CDR2 ANQGSEA.

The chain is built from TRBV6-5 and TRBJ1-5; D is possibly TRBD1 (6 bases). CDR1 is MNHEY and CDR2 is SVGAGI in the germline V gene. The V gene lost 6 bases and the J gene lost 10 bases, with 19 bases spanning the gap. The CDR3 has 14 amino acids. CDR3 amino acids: CASRGTGPFLPQHF. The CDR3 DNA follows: TGTGCCAGCAGGGGAACAGGGCCGTTTCTTCCCCAGCATTTT.

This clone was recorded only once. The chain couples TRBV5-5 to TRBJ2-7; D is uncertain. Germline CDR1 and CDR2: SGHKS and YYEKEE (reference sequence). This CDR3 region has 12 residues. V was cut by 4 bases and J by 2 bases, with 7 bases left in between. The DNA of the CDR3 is TGTGCCAGCAGCGCTATTCCCTACGAGCAGTACTTC. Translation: CASSAIPYEQYF.

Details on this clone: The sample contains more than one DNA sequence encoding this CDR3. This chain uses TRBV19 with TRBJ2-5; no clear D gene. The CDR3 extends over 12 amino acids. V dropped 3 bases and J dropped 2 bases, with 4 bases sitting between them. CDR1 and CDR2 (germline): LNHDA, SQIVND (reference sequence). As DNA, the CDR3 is TGTGCCAGTAGTATCGGTCAAGAGACCCAGTACTTC. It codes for CASSIGQETQYF.

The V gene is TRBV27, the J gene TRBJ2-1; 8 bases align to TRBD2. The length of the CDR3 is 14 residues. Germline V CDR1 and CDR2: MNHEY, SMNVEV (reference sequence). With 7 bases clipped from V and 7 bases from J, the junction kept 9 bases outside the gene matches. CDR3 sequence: CASTPSGGLNEQFF. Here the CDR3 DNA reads TGTGCCAGCACTCCCTCGGGGGGGCTTAATGAGCAGTTCTTC.

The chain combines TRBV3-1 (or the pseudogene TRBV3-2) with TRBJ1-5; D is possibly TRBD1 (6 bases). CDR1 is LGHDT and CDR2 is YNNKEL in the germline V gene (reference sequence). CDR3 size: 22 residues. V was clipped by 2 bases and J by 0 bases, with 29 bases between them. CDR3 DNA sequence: TGTGCCAGCAGCCAACTCTCGAGACAGGAGAGGGACCACTTTACTAGCAATCAGCCCCAGCATTTT. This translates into CASSQLSRQERDHFTSNQPQHF.

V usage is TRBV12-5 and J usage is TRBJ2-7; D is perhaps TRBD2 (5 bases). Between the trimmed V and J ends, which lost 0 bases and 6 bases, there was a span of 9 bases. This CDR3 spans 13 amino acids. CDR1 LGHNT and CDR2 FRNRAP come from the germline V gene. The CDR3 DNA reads TGTGCTAGTGGTTTGGTACCCGAGGGCGAGCAGTACTTC. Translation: CASGLVPEGEQYF.

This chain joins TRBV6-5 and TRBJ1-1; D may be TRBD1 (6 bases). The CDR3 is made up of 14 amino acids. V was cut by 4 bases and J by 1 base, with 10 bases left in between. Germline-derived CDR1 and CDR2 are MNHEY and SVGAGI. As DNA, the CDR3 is TGTGCCAGCAGTTTTGACAGGAAGAACACTGAAGCTTTCTTT. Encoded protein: CASSFDRKNTEAFF.

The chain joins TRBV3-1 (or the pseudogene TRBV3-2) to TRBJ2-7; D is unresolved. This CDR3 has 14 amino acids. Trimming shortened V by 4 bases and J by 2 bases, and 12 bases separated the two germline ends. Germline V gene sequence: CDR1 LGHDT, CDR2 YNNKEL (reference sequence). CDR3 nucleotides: TGTGCCAGCAGCCGCGGCCGCGGAGCCTACGAGCAGTACTTC. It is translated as CASSRGRGAYEQYF.

The CDR3 region is CASSQKDRDVGELFF. CDR3 in DNA: TGTGCCAGCAGCCAAAAGGACAGGGATGTCGGGGAGCTGTTTTTT. The V and J genes are TRBV5-6 and TRBJ2-2, with 8 bases matching TRBD1. Germline trimming cut 4 bases from V and 7 bases from J; bases unmatched to any gene: 9. This CDR3 is built from 15 residues. CDR1 and CDR2 (germline): SGHDT, YYEEEE.

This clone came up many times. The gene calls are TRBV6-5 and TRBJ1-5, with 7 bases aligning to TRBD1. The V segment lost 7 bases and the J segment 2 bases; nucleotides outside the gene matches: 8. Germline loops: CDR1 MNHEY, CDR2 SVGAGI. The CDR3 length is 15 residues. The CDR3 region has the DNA TGTGCCAGCAACCAGGGGGTCGGGGGCAATCAGCCCCAGCATTTT. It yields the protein CASNQGVGGNQPQHF.

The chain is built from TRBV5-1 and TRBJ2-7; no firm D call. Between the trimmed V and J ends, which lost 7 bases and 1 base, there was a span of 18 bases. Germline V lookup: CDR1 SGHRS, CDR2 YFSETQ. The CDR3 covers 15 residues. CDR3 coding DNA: TGCGCCAGCCGATCGGTGATAGTTGGGTCCTACGAGCAGTACTTC. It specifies CASRSVIVGSYEQYF.

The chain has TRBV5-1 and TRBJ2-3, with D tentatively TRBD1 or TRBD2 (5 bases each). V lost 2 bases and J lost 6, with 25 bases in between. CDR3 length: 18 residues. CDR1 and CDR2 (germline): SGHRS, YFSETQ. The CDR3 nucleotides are TGCGCCAGCAGCTTAAACAGTGTGCAGGGAGTTGTGTGGGATACGCAGTATTTT. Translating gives CASSLNSVQGVVWDTQYF. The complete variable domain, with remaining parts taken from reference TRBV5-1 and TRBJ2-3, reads KAGVTQTPRYLIKTRGQQVTLSCSPISGHRSVSWYQQTPGQGLQFLFEYFSETQRNKGNFPGRFSGRQFSNSRSEMNVSTLELGDSALYLCASSLNSVQGVVWDTQYFGPGTRLTVL.